A selection of T cell receptor beta chains follows, all from one sample in a study of early T cells in non-severe SARS-CoV-2 infection. TCRdb redid the calling of the 5' RACE reads with MiXCR, one entry per CDR3 protein. This table holds about 90,000 distinct CDR3 sequences, about an eighth found once. The material sequenced was whole blood, taken at baseline. All receptors come from an adult who was a healthcare worker with PCR-confirmed SARS-CoV-2 infection or an uninfected control (not recorded which). CDR3s include the opening cysteine and the closing phenylalanine or tryptophan. The D gene is left open where the match is weak. For some rows the clone size is stated as once, few or many, or as a class when expanded; others skip it.

J gene | D gene | V gene | clone size | CDR3 protein | CDR3 DNA
TRBJ2-7 | TRBD1 | TRBV5-1 | . | CASSHRDRAHEQYF | TGCGCCAGCAGCCACCGGGACAGGGCTCACGAGCAGTACTTC
TRBJ1-3 | . | TRBV3-1 | many | CASSQGTSVAGNTIYF | TGTGCCAGCAGCCAAGGGACGTCTGTCGCTGGAAACACCATATATTTT
TRBJ2-7 | TRBD2 | TRBV28 | . | CASSYVTSGTPEQYF | TGTGCCAGCAGCTACGTCACTAGCGGGACCCCCGAGCAGTACTTC
TRBJ1-1 | . | TRBV5-1 | few | CASSSAGQNTEAFF | TGCGCCAGCAGCTCGGCCGGACAGAACACTGAAGCTTTCTTT
TRBJ1-4 | . | TRBV6-1 | few | CASTVGYGEKLFF | TGTGCCAGCACCGTTGGGTATGGCGAAAAACTGTTTTTT
TRBJ2-7 | TRBD1 | TRBV20-1 | . | CSASNGQGYEQYF | TGCAGTGCTAGCAATGGACAGGGCTACGAGCAGTACTTC
TRBJ2-4 | . | TRBV30 | . | CAWGSSDIQYF | TGTGCCTGGGGCAGCTCGGACATTCAGTACTTC
TRBJ2-2 | . | TRBV19 | few | CASIIGGRDTGELFF | TGTGCCAGTATCATCGGGGGGCGGGACACCGGTGAGCTGTTTTTT
TRBJ2-5 | TRBD1 | TRBV5-1 | . | CASSLVNRDRDRETQYF | TGCGCCAGCAGCTTGGTTAACCGGGACAGGGACCGGGAGACCCAGTACTTC
TRBJ2-7 | TRBD2 | TRBV6-6 | . | CASSRTSGGSSYEQYF | TGTGCCAGCAGTAGGACTAGCGGGGGAAGCTCCTACGAGCAGTACTTC
TRBJ2-7 | . | TRBV20-1 | . | CSARVRGNSYEQYF | TGCAGTGCTAGAGTTCGCGGTAACTCCTACGAGCAGTACTTC
TRBJ1-2 | . | TRBV28 | many | CASTDSNYGYTF | TGTGCCAGCACGGACAGTAACTATGGCTACACCTTC
TRBJ1-1 | . | TRBV12-3/TRBV12-4 | many | CASSPAVSNTEAFF | TGTGCCAGCAGCCCGGCGGTGTCGAACACTGAAGCTTTCTTT
TRBJ2-4 | . | TRBV4-3 | many | CASSQERLALAKNIQYF | TGCGCCAGCAGCCAAGAAAGGCTAGCGTTAGCCAAAAACATTCAGTACTTC
TRBJ2-1 | TRBD1 | TRBV7-3 | few | CASSRDQGAYNEQFF | TGTGCCAGCAGCCGAGACCAGGGGGCCTACAATGAGCAGTTCTTC
TRBJ2-7 | . | TRBV7-8 | many | CASSLASTSLALPYEQYF | TGTGCCAGCAGCTTAGCGTCTACTAGCTTAGCTTTACCCTACGAGCAGTACTTC
TRBJ1-4 | . | TRBV7-9 | many | CASTFRTANEKLFF | TGTGCCAGCACATTTAGGACAGCTAATGAAAAACTGTTTTTT
TRBJ2-7 | TRBD2 | TRBV5-1 | . | CASSYDGLAGLDEQYF | TGCGCCAGCAGCTATGATGGACTAGCGGGGCTCGACGAGCAGTACTTC
TRBJ2-7 | . | TRBV19 | few | CASSFYSGPGPYEQYF | TGTGCCAGTAGTTTCTATAGCGGCCCCGGCCCTTACGAGCAGTACTTC
TRBJ2-2 | . | TRBV11-2 | few | CASSPGAWERRTGELFF | TGTGCCAGCAGCCCAGGGGCGTGGGAAAGAAGGACCGGGGAGCTGTTTTTT
TRBJ1-5 | . | TRBV20-1 | many | CSVADTQPQHF | TGCAGTGTTGCGGACACGCAGCCCCAGCATTTT
TRBJ1-2 | . | TRBV18 | . | CASSPVDGNYGYTF | TGTGCCAGCTCACCTGTCGACGGGAACTATGGCTACACCTTC
TRBJ2-3 | . | TRBV14 | many | CASSQGQDTQYF | TGTGCCAGCAGCCAAGGGCAGGATACGCAGTATTTT
TRBJ2-1 | . | TRBV4-1 | few | CASSPLGGGAYNEQFF | TGCGCCAGCAGCCCCCTCGGCGGGGGCGCATACAATGAGCAGTTCTTC
TRBJ2-7 | TRBD1 | TRBV30 | . | CALGGTGSYEQYF | TGTGCCCTCGGCGGGACAGGGTCCTACGAGCAGTACTTC
TRBJ2-1 | . | TRBV24-1 | many | CATSDRRVSSYNEQFF | TGTGCCACCAGTGATAGGAGGGTCAGCTCCTACAATGAGCAGTTCTTC
TRBJ2-1 | TRBD2 | TRBV27 | . | CASSFSDGLAGPYNEQFF | TGTGCCAGCAGTTTTTCTGACGGACTAGCGGGCCCTTACAATGAGCAGTTCTTC
TRBJ2-5 | TRBD1 | TRBV12-3/TRBV12-4 | many | CASIPSLGAGTGTETQYF | TGTGCCAGCATCCCATCACTAGGGGCCGGGACAGGGACGGAGACCCAGTACTTC
TRBJ2-3 | . | TRBV27 | . | CASSWGPTGDTQYF | TGTGCCAGCAGCTGGGGTCCAACAGGGGATACGCAGTATTTT
TRBJ2-5 | TRBD1 | TRBV28 | . | CASSYRDRALETQYF | TGTGCCAGCAGTTACCGGGACAGGGCCTTAGAGACCCAGTACTTC
TRBJ2-1 | TRBD2 | TRBV5-4 | few | CASSRRTSGSNEQFF | TGTGCCAGCAGCCGAAGGACTAGCGGGAGCAATGAGCAGTTCTTC
TRBJ2-7 | . | TRBV12-3/TRBV12-4 | . | CASSFRRFYEQYF | TGTGCCAGCAGTTTCCGCCGGTTCTACGAGCAGTACTTC
TRBJ2-6 | . | TRBV11-3 | few | CASSLVRPGVSGANVLTF | TGTGCCAGCAGCTTAGTCCGGCCAGGGGTGTCTGGGGCCAACGTCCTGACTTTC
TRBJ2-1 | TRBD2 | TRBV11-2 | many | CASSTASGISYNEQFF | TGTGCCAGCAGCACTGCTAGCGGGATATCCTACAATGAGCAGTTCTTC
TRBJ1-1 | . | TRBV19 | . | CASSMGIEAFF | TGTGCCAGTAGTATGGGGATTGAAGCTTTCTTT
TRBJ2-7 | TRBD2 | TRBV18 | many | CASSPLAGIYEQYF | TGTGCCAGCTCACCTCTAGCGGGGATCTACGAGCAGTACTTC
TRBJ2-7 | TRBD2 | TRBV20-1 | . | CSAGLLAGAYEQYF | TGCAGTGCGGGATTACTAGCGGGGGCCTACGAGCAGTACTTC
TRBJ2-1 | . | TRBV7-9 | . | CASSFANDNEQFF | TGTGCCAGCAGCTTCGCAAACGACAATGAGCAGTTCTTC
TRBJ1-2 | . | TRBV6-5 | few | CASSPGEGYTF | TGTGCCAGCAGCCCCGGTGAAGGCTACACCTTC
TRBJ2-7 | . | TRBV20-1 | . | CSARLPGRNEQYF | TGCAGTGCTCGACTCCCGGGAAGAAACGAGCAGTACTTC
TRBJ1-1 | . | TRBV5-1 | . | CASSLGNQRGLGTEVFF | TGCGCCAGCAGCTTGGGTAACCAACGGGGGCTGGGCACTGAAGTTTTCTTT
TRBJ2-7 | TRBD2 | TRBV5-1 | many | CASSLAAGTSFYEQYF | TGCGCCAGCAGCTTGGCCGCCGGGACTAGCTTCTACGAGCAGTACTTC
TRBJ2-6 | TRBD1 | TRBV25-1 | . | CASSEDREASGANVLTF | TGTGCCAGCAGTGAGGACAGGGAAGCGTCTGGGGCCAACGTCCTGACTTTC
TRBJ1-1 | . | TRBV10-2 | . | CASRDRAANTEAFF | TGCGCCAGCAGAGACCGGGCCGCTAACACTGAAGCTTTCTTT
TRBJ2-3 | . | TRBV27 | . | CASSFRTADTQYF | TGTGCCAGCAGTTTCCGGACAGCAGATACGCAGTATTTT
TRBJ1-5 | . | TRBV3-1 | . | CASSPQGSQPQHF | TGTGCCAGCAGCCCCCAAGGGAGTCAGCCCCAGCATTTT
TRBJ2-3 | . | TRBV27 | . | CASSHSDTQYF | TGTGCCAGCAGTCATAGTGATACGCAGTATTTT
TRBJ1-6 | TRBD1 | TRBV5-1 | few | CASSLTGTANSPLHF | TGCGCCAGCAGCTTGACCGGGACAGCAAATTCACCCCTCCACTTT
TRBJ2-3 | . | TRBV12-3/TRBV12-4 | . | CASSSRVATQYF | TGTGCCAGCAGTTCCAGGGTCGCCACGCAGTATTTT
TRBJ2-2 | TRBD2 | TRBV11-2 | . | CASSTGLANTGELFF | TGTGCCAGCAGCACGGGACTAGCGAACACCGGGGAGCTGTTTTTT
TRBJ2-7 | . | TRBV6-4 | . | CASTKRLPYEQYF | TGTGCCAGCACGAAGAGACTTCCCTACGAGCAGTACTTC
TRBJ2-1 | TRBD2 | TRBV6-5 | few | CASSGLAFFEQFF | TGTGCCAGCAGCGGACTAGCTTTTTTTGAGCAGTTCTTC
TRBJ2-1 | TRBD2 | TRBV7-6 | . | CASSLMGGNEQFF | TGTGCCAGCAGCTTAATGGGGGGGAATGAGCAGTTCTTC
TRBJ2-2 | TRBD2 | TRBV5-1 | . | CASSLGLAGGPNTGELFF | TGCGCCAGCAGCCTGGGACTAGCGGGAGGTCCGAACACCGGGGAGCTGTTTTTT